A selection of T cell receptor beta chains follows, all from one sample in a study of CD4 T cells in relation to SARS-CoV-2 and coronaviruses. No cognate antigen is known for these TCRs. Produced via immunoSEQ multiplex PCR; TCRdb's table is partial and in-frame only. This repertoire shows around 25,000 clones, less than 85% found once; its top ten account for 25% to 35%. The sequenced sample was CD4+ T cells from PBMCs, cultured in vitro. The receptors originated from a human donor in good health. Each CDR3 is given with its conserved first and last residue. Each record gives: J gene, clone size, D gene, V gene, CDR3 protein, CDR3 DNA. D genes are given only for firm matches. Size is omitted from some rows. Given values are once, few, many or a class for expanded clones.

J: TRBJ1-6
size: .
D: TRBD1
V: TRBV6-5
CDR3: CASGRTGGDSPLHF
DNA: TGTGCCAGCGGGCGGACAGGAGGTGATTCACCCCTCCACTTT

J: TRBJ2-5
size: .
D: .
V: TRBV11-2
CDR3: CASSWGTNGETQYF
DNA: TGTGCCAGCAGCTGGGGGACCAATGGGGAGACCCAGTACTTC

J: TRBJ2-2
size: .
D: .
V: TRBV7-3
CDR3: CASSLKGSTGELFF
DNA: TGTGCCAGCAGCTTAAAGGGATCCACCGGGGAGCTGTTTTTT

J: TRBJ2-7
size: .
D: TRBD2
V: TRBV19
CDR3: CASSLGLAGGPVAEQYF
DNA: TGTGCCAGTAGTCTGGGACTAGCGGGAGGGCCAGTCGCCGAGCAGTACTTC

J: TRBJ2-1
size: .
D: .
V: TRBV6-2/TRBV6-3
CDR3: CASSYSAPVGIYNEQFF
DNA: TGTGCCAGCAGTTACTCGGCCCCGGTCGGGATATACAATGAGCAGTTCTTC

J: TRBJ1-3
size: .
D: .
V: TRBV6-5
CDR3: CASSLRTGNTIYF
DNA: TGTGCCAGCAGTCTGAGGACTGGAAACACCATATATTTT

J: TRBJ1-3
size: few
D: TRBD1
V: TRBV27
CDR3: CATTTQGAIGNTIYF
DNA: TGTGCCACCACTACACAGGGGGCCATTGGAAACACCATATATTTT

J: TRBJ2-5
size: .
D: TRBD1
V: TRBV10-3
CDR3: CAIRGAGGMGETQYF
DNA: TGTGCCATCAGGGGGGCAGGGGGTATGGGAGAGACCCAGTACTTC

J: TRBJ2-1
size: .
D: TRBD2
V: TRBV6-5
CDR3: CASSFQAGVGNEQFF
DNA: TGTGCCAGCAGTTTTCAAGCGGGAGTGGGTAATGAGCAGTTCTTC

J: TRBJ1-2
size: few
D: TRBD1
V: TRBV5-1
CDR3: CASSLADRGPGYTF
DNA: TGCGCCAGCAGCTTGGCGGACAGGGGGCCTGGCTACACCTTC

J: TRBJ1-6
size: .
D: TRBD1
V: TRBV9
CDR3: CASSSGQANSPLHF
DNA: TGTGCCAGCAGCTCGGGACAGGCGAATTCACCCCTCCACTTT

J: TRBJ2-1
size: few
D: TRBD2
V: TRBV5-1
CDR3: CASSPTSGSSYNEQFF
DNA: TGCGCCAGCAGCCCAACTAGCGGGAGCTCCTACAATGAGCAGTTCTTC

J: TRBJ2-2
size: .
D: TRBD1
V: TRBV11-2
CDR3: CASSLDRGRRTGELFF
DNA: TGTGCCAGCAGCCTTGACAGGGGGCGCCGGACCGGGGAGCTGTTTTTT

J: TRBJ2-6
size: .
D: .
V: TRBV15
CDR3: CATSSGRGRSTLAGANVLTF
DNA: TGTGCCACCAGCTCAGGGAGGGGGCGATCCACGCTTGCTGGGGCCAACGTCCTGACTTTC

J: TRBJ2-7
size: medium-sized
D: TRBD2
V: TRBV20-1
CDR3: CSASAGLAGSFYEQYF
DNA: TGCAGTGCTAGTGCGGGACTAGCGGGATCGTTCTACGAGCAGTACTTC

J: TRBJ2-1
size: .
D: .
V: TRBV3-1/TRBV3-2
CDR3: CASSQGFAYNEQFF
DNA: TGTGCCAGCAGCCAAGGGTTTGCCTACAATGAGCAGTTCTTC

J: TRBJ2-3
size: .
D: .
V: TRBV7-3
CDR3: CASSPSLASSTDTQYF
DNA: TGTGCCAGCAGCCCCTCTCTAGCGTCTAGCACAGATACGCAGTATTTT

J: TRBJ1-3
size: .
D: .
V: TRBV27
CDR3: CASSLVGSSGNTIYF
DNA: TGTGCCAGCAGTTTAGTGGGAAGCTCTGGAAACACCATATATTTT

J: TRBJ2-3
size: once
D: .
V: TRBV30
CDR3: CAWTIGGQGGDTQYF
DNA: TGTGCCTGGACCATAGGGGGGCAGGGGGGAGATACGCAGTATTTT

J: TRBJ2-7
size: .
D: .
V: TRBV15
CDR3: CATSRDLSGGAGNYEQYF
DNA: TGTGCCACCAGCAGAGATCTTTCAGGCGGAGCTGGTAACTACGAGCAGTACTTC

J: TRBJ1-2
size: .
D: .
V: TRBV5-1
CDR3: CASSPPEANYGYTF
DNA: TGCGCCAGCAGCCCGCCGGAAGCTAACTATGGCTACACCTTC

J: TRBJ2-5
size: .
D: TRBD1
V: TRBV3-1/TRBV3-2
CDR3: CASSQDLRETGLSQETQYF
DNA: TGTGCCAGCAGCCAAGATCTTAGGGAGACAGGGCTGAGCCAAGAGACCCAGTACTTC

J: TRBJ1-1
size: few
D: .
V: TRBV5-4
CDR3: CASSSGDLHPMNTEAFF
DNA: TGTGCCAGCAGCTCAGGGGACCTCCACCCAATGAACACTGAAGCTTTCTTT

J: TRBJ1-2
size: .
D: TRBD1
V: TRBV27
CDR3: CASSWGTGKDGYTF
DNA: TGTGCCAGCAGTTGGGGGACAGGGAAGGACGGCTACACCTTC

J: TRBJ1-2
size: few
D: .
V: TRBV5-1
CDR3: CASSPRPADYGYTF
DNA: TGCGCCAGCAGCCCCCGGCCCGCCGATTATGGCTACACCTTC

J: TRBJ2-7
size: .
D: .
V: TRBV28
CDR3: CASRASSFSYEQYF
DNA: TGTGCCAGCAGGGCCAGCTCCTTTTCCTACGAGCAGTACTTC

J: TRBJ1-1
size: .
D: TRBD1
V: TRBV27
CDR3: CASKQTPGQRLNTEAFF
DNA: TGTGCCAGCAAACAAACTCCGGGACAGAGGTTGAACACTGAAGCTTTCTTT

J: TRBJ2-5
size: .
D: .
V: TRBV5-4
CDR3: CASSPGTLGQETQYF
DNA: TGTGCCAGCAGCCCCGGGACTCTAGGGCAAGAGACCCAGTACTTC

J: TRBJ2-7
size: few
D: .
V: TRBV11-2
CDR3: CASSFSGTFYEQYF
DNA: TGTGCCAGCAGCTTCTCCGGGACCTTTTACGAGCAGTACTTC

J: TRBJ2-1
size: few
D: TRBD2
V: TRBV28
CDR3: CASGAGGSDMDEQFF
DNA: TGTGCCAGCGGCGCCGGGGGGTCCGATATGGATGAGCAGTTCTTC

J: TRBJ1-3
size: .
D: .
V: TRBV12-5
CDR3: CASGLGAGGNTIYF
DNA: TGTGCTAGTGGTTTGGGGGCAGGGGGAAACACCATATATTTT

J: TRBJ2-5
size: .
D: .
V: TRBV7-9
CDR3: CASSYAGAGTLQETQYF
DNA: TGTGCCAGCAGCTACGCCGGGGCCGGGACTTTACAAGAGACCCAGTACTTC

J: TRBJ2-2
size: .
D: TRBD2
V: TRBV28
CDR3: CASKTSGTGELFF
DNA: TGTGCCAGTAAGACTAGCGGCACCGGGGAGCTGTTTTTT

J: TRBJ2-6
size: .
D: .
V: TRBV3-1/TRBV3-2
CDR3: CASSQYKPTGANVLTF
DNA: TGTGCCAGCAGCCAATATAAGCCCACTGGGGCCAACGTCCTGACTTTC

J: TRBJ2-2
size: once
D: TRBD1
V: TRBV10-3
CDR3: CAVKGQASNTGELFF
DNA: TGTGCCGTTAAGGGACAGGCGTCAAACACCGGGGAGCTGTTTTTT

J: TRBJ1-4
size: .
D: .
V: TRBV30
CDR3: CAWSYGVVEKLFF
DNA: TGTGCCTGGAGTTACGGCGTTGTCGAAAAACTGTTTTTT

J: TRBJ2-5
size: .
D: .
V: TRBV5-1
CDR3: CASSLPGLASQETQYF
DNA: TGCGCCAGCAGCTTGCCAGGGTTGGCTAGCCAAGAGACCCAGTACTTC

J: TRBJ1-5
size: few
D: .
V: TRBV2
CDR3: CASSDRRGDQPQHF
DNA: TGTGCCAGCAGTGACCGCCGCGGCGATCAGCCCCAGCATTTT

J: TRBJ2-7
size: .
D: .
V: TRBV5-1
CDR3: CASSLGLAFSYEQYF
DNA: TGCGCCAGCAGCTTGGGGTTAGCGTTTTCCTACGAGCAGTACTTC

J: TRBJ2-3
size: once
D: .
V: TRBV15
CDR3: CATSLGGDGLFDTQYF
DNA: TGTGCCACCAGCTTAGGGGGGGACGGCCTCTTTGATACGCAGTATTTT

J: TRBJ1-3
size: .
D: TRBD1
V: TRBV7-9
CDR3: CASSLALGQGSGNTIYF
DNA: TGTGCCAGCAGCTTAGCATTGGGACAGGGCTCTGGAAACACCATATATTTT

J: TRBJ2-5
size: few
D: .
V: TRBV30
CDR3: CAWSITYMHRAGGETQYF
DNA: TGTGCCTGGAGTATCACCTATATGCATAGGGCTGGGGGAGAGACCCAGTACTTC